What follows are 24 T cell receptor beta chains derived from one specimen sequenced in a study of T cells after yellow fever vaccination. TCRdb re-analysed the 5' RACE reads in MiXCR, keeping a single row per CDR3 protein. This table holds about 160,000 distinct CDR3 sequences, 6% to 7.5% found once. The material was CD4+ T cells sorted from PBMCs, obtained around 5 days after the first yellow fever vaccination. Receptors were obtained from a man between 18 and 29 years old who received the YFV17D yellow fever vaccine.

The sample holds many counts of this clonotype. The gene calls are TRBV12-3 or TRBV12-4 and TRBJ2-1; the D gene is possibly TRBD2 (6 bases). The CDR3 is made up of 15 amino acids. V was trimmed by 5 bases and J by 0 bases, leaving 11 bases between them. CDR3 nucleotide sequence: TGTGCCAGCAGTCCTAGACTAGACTCCTACAATGAGCAGTTCTTC. Protein product: CASSPRLDSYNEQFF.

V usage is TRBV24-1 and J usage is TRBJ1-5; D might be TRBD1 (5 bases). The germline CDR1 and CDR2 sequences are KGHDR and SFDVKD. The CDR3 runs to 16 residues. Deletions cut 2 bases from V and 2 bases from J, with 12 bases between. CDR3 coding DNA: TGTGCCACCAGTGATTCCAGGGTAGGTGGCAATCAGCCCCAGCATTTT. Its protein is CATSDSRVGGNQPQHF.

This clonotype was found many times. The chain joins TRBV4-3 to TRBJ2-2; 10 nucleotides line up with TRBD2. The CDR3 is 17 amino acids. Germline CDR1 is LGHNA and CDR2 is YSLEER. Unmatched junction bases numbered 5, after V lost 0 bases and J lost 4 bases. In nucleotides, the CDR3 is TGCGCCAGCAGCCAAGATGGGCTAGCGGGGGCCACCGGGGAGCTGTTTTTT. Translated, it gives CASSQDGLAGATGELFF.

In this sample, this clonotype turned up a few times. The rearrangement links TRBV5-1 to TRBJ1-1; D is undetermined. V was pared by 0 bases and J by 1 base, with 7 bases between. Germline loops: CDR1 SGHRS, CDR2 YFSETQ. This CDR3 comprises 14 residues. CDR3 amino acids: CASSLVRPNTEAFF. Written as DNA, the CDR3 is TGCGCCAGCAGCTTGGTCCGGCCGAACACTGAAGCTTTCTTT.

The table lists this clonotype with many counts. The chain employs TRBV11-2 and TRBJ1-1; no reliable D call. The germline V and J ends were trimmed by 1 base and 3 bases, with 6 bases remaining between them. This CDR3 spans 13 amino acids. Germline lookup yields CDR1 SGHAT and CDR2 FQNNGV. In DNA form, the CDR3 reads TGTGCCAGCAGCTTAGTACCGGACACTGAAGCTTTCTTT. Encoded protein: CASSLVPDTEAFF.

This clonotype has ten or more counts. V gene TRBV20-1 combines with J gene TRBJ2-3; D might be TRBD2 (6 bases). Trimming took 6 bases from V and 0 from J, leaving 16 bases between them. Germline CDR1 reads DFQATT; CDR2 reads SNEGSKA (reference sequence). The CDR3 loop spans 15 amino acids. CDR3 bases: TGCAGTGCCAGTGGAGGAGGGGCTAGCACAGATACGCAGTATTTT. Translation gives CSASGGGASTDTQYF.

This clonotype showed up many times. This chain uses TRBV20-1 with TRBJ1-5, with D possibly TRBD1 on 6 matching bases. V was clipped by 6 bases and J by 3 bases, with 15 bases between them. Looked up from germline, CDR1 is DFQATT and CDR2 is SNEGSKA (reference sequence). The CDR3 loop spans 14 amino acids. This chain's CDR3 is CSATPSGDNQPQHF. In DNA form, the CDR3 reads TGCAGTGCCACTCCTTCAGGGGACAATCAGCCCCAGCATTTT.

The CDR3 here is CASNTGDTEAFF. CDR3 in DNA: TGTGCCAGTAATACAGGGGACACTGAAGCTTTCTTT. The gene calls are TRBV19 and TRBJ1-1, with 7 bases matching TRBD1. The V gene end was trimmed by 7 bases and the J gene end by 3 bases; junction bases not matched to a gene: 2. This CDR3 is built from 12 residues. Germline V gene sequence: CDR1 LNHDA, CDR2 SQIVND (reference sequence).

In its sample, this clonotype was seen many times. CDR3 amino acids: CSAPGQTMENYGYTF. The CDR3 DNA reads as TGCAGTGCTCCCGGACAGACCATGGAAAACTATGGCTACACCTTC. The chain is built from TRBV20-1 and TRBJ1-2; a possible D gene is TRBD1 (6 bases). Looked up from germline, CDR1 is DFQATT and CDR2 is SNEGSKA (reference sequence). This CDR3 comprises 15 residues. Trimming shortened V by 5 bases and J by 2 bases, and 18 bases separated the two germline ends.

At least ten counts were recorded for this clonotype. The chain links TRBV28 to TRBJ2-1, with 8 nucleotides matching TRBD1. The V segment lost 7 bases and the J segment 9 bases; nucleotides outside the gene matches: 11. CDR3 length equals 14 residues. Germline V lookup: CDR1 MDHEN, CDR2 SYDVKM. The CDR3 protein is CASTDGTGAGEQFF. The CDR3 DNA reads as TGTGCCAGCACTGACGGGACAGGAGCGGGTGAGCAGTTCTTC.

This clonotype was picked up a small number of times. V usage is TRBV7-2 and J usage is TRBJ1-4; no definite D call. V shed 2 bases and J shed 7 bases, with 2 bases lying between them. This CDR3 is 11 amino acids long. Per germline, CDR1 SGHTA and CDR2 FQGNSA. CDR3 sequence reads: CASSLTEKLFF. The CDR3, as DNA: TGTGCCAGCAGCTTAACTGAAAAACTGTTTTTT.

This clonotype was found a few times. The chain is built from TRBV7-3 and TRBJ1-1; 9 bases line up with TRBD1. Trimming cost V 5 bases and J 10 bases; bases outside gene matches: 8. Germline lookup yields CDR1 SGHTA and CDR2 FQGTGA. The CDR3 runs to 13 residues. DNA for the CDR3: TGTGCCAGCAGCCCTGGGACAGGGAGGGGAGCTTTCTTT. This gives the protein CASSPGTGRGAFF. Supplemented by reference TRBV7-3 and TRBJ1-1, the full variable domain reads GAGVSQTPSNKVTEKGKYVELRCDPISGHTALYWYRQSLGQGPEFLIYFQGTGAADDSGLPNDRFFAVRPEGSVSTLKIQRTERGDSAVYLCASSPGTGRGAFFGQGTRLTVV.

This clonotype has ten or more counts. J is TRBJ2-3 and V is TRBV5-1; 10 bases agree with TRBD1. Germline V gives CDR1 SGHRS, CDR2 YFSETQ. This CDR3 is built from 15 residues. J gave up 6 bases and V 0 bases, and 4 bases lay outside the gene matches. CDR3 amino acids: CASSLEGQGSDTQYF. CDR3 coding DNA: TGCGCCAGCAGCTTGGAGGGACAGGGGTCGGATACGCAGTATTTT.

This clonotype has at least ten counts. The CDR3 nucleotides read TGTGCCACCAGGGCCGTTGCGAACACCGGGGAGCTGTTTTTT. Its protein product is CATRAVANTGELFF. This chain links TRBV24-1 with TRBJ2-2, with D hard to call. With 7 bases removed from V and 0 bases from J, the gap between germline ends came to 8 bases. The CDR3 has 14 residues. The germline CDR1 and CDR2 sequences are KGHDR and SFDVKD.

This clonotype was observed a handful of times. This chain joins TRBV19 and TRBJ2-7; 8 nucleotides match TRBD2. CDR1 is LNHDA, CDR2 SQIVND, per germline (reference sequence). Trimming removed 10 bases from V and 4 bases from J; junction bases left unmatched: 12. The CDR3 is 14 residues long. The CDR3 sequence: CATTKAGGRYEQYF. DNA for the CDR3: TGTGCCACTACTAAAGCGGGCGGGAGGTACGAGCAGTACTTC.

Many counts were recorded for this clonotype. CDR3 residues: CASSSPRIAGELFF. CDR3 nucleotide sequence: TGTGCCAGCAGCTCTCCAAGGATTGCGGGGGAGCTGTTTTTT. The chain couples TRBV11-3 to TRBJ2-2; D not certain. The germline V gene has CDR1 SGHNT and CDR2 YENEEA. V lost 4 bases to trimming and J lost 8 bases, with 14 bases between them. The CDR3 is 14 amino acids.

Many counts were recorded for this clonotype. V usage is TRBV11-3 and J usage is TRBJ1-1, with D tentatively TRBD1 (5 bases). Germline V gene data show CDR1 as SGHNT and CDR2 as YENEEA. V was trimmed by 1 base and J by 1 base, leaving 22 bases between them. This CDR3 has 19 residues. CDR3: CASSLVPARGRLKNTEAFF. The CDR3 bases are TGTGCCAGCAGCTTAGTTCCCGCGCGGGGACGGTTAAAGAACACTGAAGCTTTCTTT.

This clonotype was detected only a few times. J is TRBJ1-6 and V is TRBV20-1; no clear D gene. V dropped 0 bases and J dropped 0 bases, with 9 bases sitting between them. CDR1 and CDR2 from the germline V gene are DFQATT and SNEGSKA (reference sequence). This CDR3 is 16 amino acids long. CDR3 sequence reads: CSARDRIDSYNSPLHF. As DNA, the CDR3 is TGCAGTGCTAGAGATAGGATAGACTCCTATAATTCACCCCTCCACTTT.

This clonotype was seen ten or more times. This chain links TRBV7-2 with TRBJ2-3; 10 bases map to TRBD2. V gave up 3 bases and J gave up 1 base; unmatched junction bases: 4. The CDR3 contains 16 residues. Per the germline V gene, CDR1 is SGHTA and CDR2 is FQGNSA. In DNA, the CDR3 is TGTGCCAGCAGCTTCCAAGGGACTAGCGGCACAGATACGCAGTATTTT. This sequence encodes CASSFQGTSGTDTQYF.

Only a few counts were recorded for this clonotype. J is TRBJ2-3 and V is TRBV11-2, with 9 nucleotides matching TRBD2. Germline CDR1 and CDR2: SGHAT and FQNNGV. V dropped 2 bases and J dropped 0; count of bases not matched to a gene: 9. The CDR3 is 18 amino acids. As DNA, the CDR3 is TGTGCCAGCAGCTTAAGGGGGCGAGCGGGGGGTAGCACAGATACGCAGTATTTT. It encodes CASSLRGRAGGSTDTQYF.

This chain connects TRBV6-5 to TRBJ2-1; 8 bases align to TRBD2. Germline CDR1 and CDR2: MNHEY and SVGAGI. There are 15 residues in the CDR3. Trimming cost V 2 bases and J 7 bases; bases outside gene matches: 7. The CDR3 region is CASSYTGGGLNEQFF. CDR3 bases: TGTGCCAGCAGTTACACGGGGGGGGGCCTTAATGAGCAGTTCTTC.

This clonotype was counted many times. The V call is TRBV29-1, the J call TRBJ2-1, with 13 nucleotides matching TRBD2. Germline-derived CDR1 and CDR2 are SQVTM and ANQGSEA. The ends lost 8 bases at V and 4 bases at J; junction bases unmatched: 5. The CDR3 is made up of 14 amino acids. The CDR3 sequence is CSLGTSGVYNEQFF. CDR3 in DNA: TGCAGCTTAGGGACTAGCGGGGTTTACAATGAGCAGTTCTTC.

This clonotype was picked up a small number of times. The CDR3 nucleotides are TGCAGTGCTAGAGCCGGGACAGGAGCCTCCCCAGATACGCAGTATTTT. Protein product: CSARAGTGASPDTQYF. This sequence joins TRBV20-1 and TRBJ2-3, with 8 nucleotides matching TRBD1. The CDR3 has 16 residues. With V trimmed by 1 base and J by 4 bases, 10 bases remained unmatched. Germline V gene sequence: CDR1 DFQATT, CDR2 SNEGSKA (reference sequence).

This clonotype was seen ten or more times. The chain recombines TRBV4-3 with TRBJ2-3, with 7 positions matching TRBD1. The CDR3 is made up of 16 amino acids. Losses at the gene ends were 0 bases for V and 3 bases for J; bases not matched to a gene: 6. Germline CDR1 reads LGHNA; CDR2 reads YSLEER. The CDR3 DNA reads as TGCGCCAGCAGCCAAGACGGGACAGACTTTACAGATACGCAGTATTTT. Translated: CASSQDGTDFTDTQYF.